These 4 T cell receptor beta chains were all obtained from the same sample, sequenced in a study of post-analysis software for immune sequencing data. General study points: Patients showed TRBV5-6, TRBV5-1 and TRBV20-1 among five TRBV segments more frequent than in controls.

Built from TCR beta cDNA, the libraries had unique molecular identifiers in them. Each CDR3 protein is one row after TCRdb ran MiXCR on the PCR reads. The data contain more than 450,000 distinct CDR3 sequences, around 44% of them seen just once; the ten biggest clones take up 1.5% to 2%. Their antigens remain unidentified. Sequences were obtained from blood. The receptors originated from a girl aged 10 to 17 with multiple sclerosis.

V usage is TRBV11-3 and J usage is TRBJ1-1; D is ambiguous. Germline values: CDR1 SGHNT, CDR2 YENEEA. This CDR3 has 14 amino acids. Trimming left V 3 bases short and J 1 base short, with 9 bases between. DNA for the CDR3: TGTGCCAGCAGCTTCGAGGGCCAGAACACTGAAGCTTTCTTT. Amino acids: CASSFEGQNTEAFF.

This chain uses TRBV5-1 with TRBJ2-1; TRBD2 matches at 8 bases. V lost 4 bases, J lost 7 bases, and 13 bases stayed unmatched. Germline CDR1 is SGHRS and CDR2 is YFSETQ. This CDR3 comprises 16 residues. This CDR3 is CASSPKGLGSWNEQFF. CDR3 coding DNA: TGCGCCAGCAGCCCGAAGGGACTAGGCTCGTGGAATGAGCAGTTCTTC.

In its sample, this clonotype was seen many times. The chain has TRBV2 and TRBJ2-7; 8 bases are a match to TRBD1. The V gene end was trimmed by 6 bases and the J gene end by 4 bases; junction bases not matched to a gene: 8. Germline loops: CDR1 SNHLY, CDR2 FYNNEI. The CDR3 contains 14 residues. This CDR3 reads CASRSSGGAYEQYF. In DNA form, the CDR3 reads TGTGCCAGCAGGAGTTCAGGGGGCGCATACGAGCAGTACTTC.

This chain links TRBV20-1 with TRBJ1-5, with a weak D call TRBD1 (5 bases). The CDR3 is made up of 13 amino acids. V shed 3 bases and J shed 7 bases, with 13 bases lying between them. Germline CDR1 DFQATT, CDR2 SNEGSKA (reference sequence). The CDR3 DNA is TGCAGTGCTAGCGATGGAGGGGTCCAGCCCCAGCATTTT. Its translation: CSASDGGVQPQHF.